Given below is one T cell receptor (beta chain) in context. V was pared by 6 bases and J by 1 base, with 9 bases of the junction left unmatched. CDR3 length equals 17 residues. The germline gives CDR1 KGHSH, CDR2 LQKENI. This record belongs to a study of T cell changes during pregnancy in multiple sclerosis. Method: immunoSEQ multiplex PCR; TCRdb's copy keeps in-frame clones and lacks some. The sample lists approximately 110,000 clones, approximately 90% occurring once. The sequences come from peripheral blood, collected in the third trimester of pregnancy. This TCR was recovered from a female donor with multiple sclerosis, enrolled in a pregnancy study. The V and J genes are TRBV18 and TRBJ2-3, with TRBD2 matching over 11 bases. DNA for the CDR3: TGTGCCAGCTCCCAATACCCGGGACTAGCGGGCACAGATACGCAGTATTTT. This translates into CASSQYPGLAGTDTQYF.